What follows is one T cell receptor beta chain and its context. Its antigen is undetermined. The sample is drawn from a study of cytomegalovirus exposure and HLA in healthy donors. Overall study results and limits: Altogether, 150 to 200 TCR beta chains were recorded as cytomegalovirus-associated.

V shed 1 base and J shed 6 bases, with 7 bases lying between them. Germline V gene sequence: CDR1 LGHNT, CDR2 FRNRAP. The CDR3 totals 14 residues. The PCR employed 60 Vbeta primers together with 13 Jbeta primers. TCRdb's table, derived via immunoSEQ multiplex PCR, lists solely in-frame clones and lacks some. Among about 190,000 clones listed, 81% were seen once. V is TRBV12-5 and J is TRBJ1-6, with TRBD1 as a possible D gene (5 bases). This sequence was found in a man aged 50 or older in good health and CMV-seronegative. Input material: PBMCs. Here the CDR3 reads CASGLGQLNSPLHF. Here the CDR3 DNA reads TGTGCTAGTGGTTTGGGACAGCTTAATTCACCCCTCCACTTT.